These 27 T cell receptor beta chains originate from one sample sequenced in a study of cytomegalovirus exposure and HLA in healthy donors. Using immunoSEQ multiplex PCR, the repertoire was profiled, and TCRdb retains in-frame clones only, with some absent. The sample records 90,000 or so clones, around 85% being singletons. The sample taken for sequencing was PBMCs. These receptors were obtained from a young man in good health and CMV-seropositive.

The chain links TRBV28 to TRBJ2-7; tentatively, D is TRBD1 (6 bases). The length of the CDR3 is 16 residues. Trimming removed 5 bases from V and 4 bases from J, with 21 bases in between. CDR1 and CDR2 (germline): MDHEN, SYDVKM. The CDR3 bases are TGTGCCAGCAGTCGGACACAGGGTTTGGACCGATACGAGCAGTACTTC. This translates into CASSRTQGLDRYEQYF.

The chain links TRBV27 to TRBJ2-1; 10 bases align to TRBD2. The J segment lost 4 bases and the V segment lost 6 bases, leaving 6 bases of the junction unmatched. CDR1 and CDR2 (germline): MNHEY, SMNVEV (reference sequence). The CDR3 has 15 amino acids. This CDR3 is CASRAAGGQYNEQFF. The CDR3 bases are TGTGCCAGCAGGGCAGCGGGAGGGCAGTACAATGAGCAGTTCTTC.

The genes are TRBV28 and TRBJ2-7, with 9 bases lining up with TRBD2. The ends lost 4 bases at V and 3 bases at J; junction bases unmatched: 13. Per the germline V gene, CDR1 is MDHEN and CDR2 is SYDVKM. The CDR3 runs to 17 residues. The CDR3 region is CASSSTEGLATDYEQYF. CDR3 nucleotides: TGTGCCAGCAGTTCCACCGAAGGACTAGCGACCGACTACGAGCAGTACTTC.

The CDR3 region has the DNA TGTGCCAGCAGTCACGGGAGGATCGATGAGCAGTTCTTC. It yields the protein CASSHGRIDEQFF. The chain carries TRBV27 and TRBJ2-1; 7 bases align to TRBD2. CDR1 and CDR2 (germline): MNHEY, SMNVEV (reference sequence). The CDR3 sequence is 13 residues long. Trimming at V came to 5 bases and at J to 8 bases, leaving 6 bases not matched to a gene.

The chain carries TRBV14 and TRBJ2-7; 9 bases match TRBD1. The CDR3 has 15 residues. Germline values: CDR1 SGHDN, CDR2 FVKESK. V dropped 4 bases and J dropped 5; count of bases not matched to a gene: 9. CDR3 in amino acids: CASSLQTGGRHEQYF. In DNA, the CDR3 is TGTGCCAGCAGCCTCCAGACAGGGGGTCGGCACGAGCAGTACTTC. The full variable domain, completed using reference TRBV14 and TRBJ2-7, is EAGVTQFPSHSVIEKGQTVTLRCDPISGHDNLYWYRRVMGKEIKFLLHFVKESKQDESGMPNNRFLAERTGGTYSTLKVQPAELEDSGVYFCASSLQTGGRHEQYFGPGTRLTVT.

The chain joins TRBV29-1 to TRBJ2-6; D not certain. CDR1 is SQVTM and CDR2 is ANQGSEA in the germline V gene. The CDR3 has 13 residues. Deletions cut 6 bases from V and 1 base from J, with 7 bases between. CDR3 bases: TGCAGCGTCACAAAATCTGGGGCCAACGTCCTGACTTTC. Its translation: CSVTKSGANVLTF.

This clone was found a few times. The CDR3 reads CASSPSGGPNTEAFF. CDR3 sequence (DNA): TGTGCCAGCAGCCCTTCGGGGGGCCCGAACACTGAAGCTTTCTTT. The chain couples TRBV7-8 to TRBJ1-1; a possible D gene is TRBD1 (6 bases). This CDR3 has 15 amino acids. CDR1 and CDR2 (germline): SGHVS, FQNEAQ. V gave up 5 bases and J gave up 1 base, with 14 bases separating them.

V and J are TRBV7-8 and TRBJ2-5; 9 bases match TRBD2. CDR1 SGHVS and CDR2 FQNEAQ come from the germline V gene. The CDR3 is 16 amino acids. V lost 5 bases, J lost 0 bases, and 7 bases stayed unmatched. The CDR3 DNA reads TGTGCCAGCAGCACCCTAGCGGGGCCAGACCAAGAGACCCAGTACTTC. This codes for CASSTLAGPDQETQYF.

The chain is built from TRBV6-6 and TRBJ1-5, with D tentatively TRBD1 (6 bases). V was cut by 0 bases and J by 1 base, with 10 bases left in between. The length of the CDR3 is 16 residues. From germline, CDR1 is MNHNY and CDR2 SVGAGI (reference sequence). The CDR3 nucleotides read TGTGCCAGCAGTTACTCGGCAGGGGAAAGCAATCAGCCCCAGCATTTT. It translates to CASSYSAGESNQPQHF.

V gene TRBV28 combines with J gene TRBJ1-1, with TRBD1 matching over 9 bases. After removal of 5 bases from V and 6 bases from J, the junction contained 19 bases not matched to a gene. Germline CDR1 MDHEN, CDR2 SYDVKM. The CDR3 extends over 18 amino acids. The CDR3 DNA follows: TGTGCCAGCAGTCTTCAAATGATGGGGACAGGGAGGGACCCTGAAGCTTTCTTT. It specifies CASSLQMMGTGRDPEAFF.

CDR3 DNA sequence: TGTGCCAGCAGCGATGGGGACAACCCCTACGAGCAGTACTTC. This encodes CASSDGDNPYEQYF. The V and J genes are TRBV7-9 and TRBJ2-7, with D perhaps matching TRBD1 (6 bases). The length of the CDR3 is 14 residues. With 5 bases removed from V and 2 bases from J, the gap between germline ends came to 13 bases. Looked up from germline, CDR1 is SEHNR and CDR2 is FQNEAQ (reference sequence).

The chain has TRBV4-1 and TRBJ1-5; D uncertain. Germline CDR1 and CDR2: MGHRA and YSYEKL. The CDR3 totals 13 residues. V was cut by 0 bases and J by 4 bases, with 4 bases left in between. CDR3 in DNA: TGCGCCAGCAGCCAAGACCCGAATCAGCCCCAGCATTTT. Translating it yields CASSQDPNQPQHF.

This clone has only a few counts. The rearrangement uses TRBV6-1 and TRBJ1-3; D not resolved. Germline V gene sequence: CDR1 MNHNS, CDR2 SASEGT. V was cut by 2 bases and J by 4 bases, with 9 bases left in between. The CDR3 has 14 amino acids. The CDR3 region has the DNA TGTGCCAGCAGTGAATCGGGAGGGGGAAACACCATATATTTT. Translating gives CASSESGGGNTIYF.

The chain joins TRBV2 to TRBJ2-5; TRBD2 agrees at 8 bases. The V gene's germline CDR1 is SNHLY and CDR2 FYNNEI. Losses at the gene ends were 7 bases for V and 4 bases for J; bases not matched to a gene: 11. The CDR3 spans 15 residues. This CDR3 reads CASTSLRGVGETQYF. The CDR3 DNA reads TGTGCCAGCACCTCATTGCGGGGGGTGGGAGAGACCCAGTACTTC.

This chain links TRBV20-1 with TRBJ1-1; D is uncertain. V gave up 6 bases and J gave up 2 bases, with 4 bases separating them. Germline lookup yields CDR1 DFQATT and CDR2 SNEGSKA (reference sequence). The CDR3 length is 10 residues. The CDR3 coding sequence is TGCAGTGCCCTAAACACTGAAGCTTTCTTT. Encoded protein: CSALNTEAFF.

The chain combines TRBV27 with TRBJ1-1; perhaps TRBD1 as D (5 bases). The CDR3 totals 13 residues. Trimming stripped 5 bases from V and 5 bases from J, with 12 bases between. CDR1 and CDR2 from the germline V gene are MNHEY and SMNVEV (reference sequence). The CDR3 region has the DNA TGTGCCAGCAGTGGGAGGGGTCGAACTGAAGCTTTCTTT. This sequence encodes CASSGRGRTEAFF.

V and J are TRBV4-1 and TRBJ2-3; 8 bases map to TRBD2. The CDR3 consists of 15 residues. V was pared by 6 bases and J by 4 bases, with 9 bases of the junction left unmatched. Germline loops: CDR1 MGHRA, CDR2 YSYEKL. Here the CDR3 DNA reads TGCGCCAGCAGGAAACTAGCGGCGGCGTCAGATACGCAGTATTTT. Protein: CASRKLAAASDTQYF.

The CDR3 region has the DNA TGTGCCAGTAGGGGCTGGGGCAGTAATATCAATCAGCCCCAGCATTTT. It encodes CASRGWGSNINQPQHF. This rearrangement joins TRBV19 to TRBJ1-5, with a possible D match to TRBD1 (5 bases). CDR3 length: 16 amino acids. V was clipped by 6 bases and J by 3 bases, with 18 bases between them. The germline V gene has CDR1 LNHDA and CDR2 SQIVND (reference sequence).

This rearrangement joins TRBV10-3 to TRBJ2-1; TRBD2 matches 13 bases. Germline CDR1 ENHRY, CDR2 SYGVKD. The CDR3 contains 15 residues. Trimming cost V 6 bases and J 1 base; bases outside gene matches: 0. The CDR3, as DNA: TGTGCCATCAGGGGACTAGCGGGATCCTACAATGAGCAGTTCTTC. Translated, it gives CAIRGLAGSYNEQFF.

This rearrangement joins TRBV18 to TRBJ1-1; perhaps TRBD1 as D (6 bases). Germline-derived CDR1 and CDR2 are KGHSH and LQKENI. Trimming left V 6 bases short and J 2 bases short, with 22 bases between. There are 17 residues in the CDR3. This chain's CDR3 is CASSDHAEGHANTEAFF. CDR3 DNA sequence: TGTGCCAGCTCGGATCACGCAGAGGGACACGCTAACACTGAAGCTTTCTTT.

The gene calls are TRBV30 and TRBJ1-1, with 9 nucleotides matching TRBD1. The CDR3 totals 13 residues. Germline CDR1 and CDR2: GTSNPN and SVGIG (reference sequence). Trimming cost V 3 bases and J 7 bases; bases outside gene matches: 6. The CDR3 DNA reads TGTGCCTGGAGAGGACAGGGGAAGTTTGAAGCTTTCTTT. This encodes CAWRGQGKFEAFF.

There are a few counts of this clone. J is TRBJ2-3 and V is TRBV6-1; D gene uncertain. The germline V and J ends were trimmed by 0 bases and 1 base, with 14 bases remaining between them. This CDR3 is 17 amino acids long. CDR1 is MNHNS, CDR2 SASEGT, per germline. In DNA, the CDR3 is TGTGCCAGCAGTGAAGCGGAAGGCGGCGGTGGCACAGATACGCAGTATTTT. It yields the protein CASSEAEGGGGTDTQYF.

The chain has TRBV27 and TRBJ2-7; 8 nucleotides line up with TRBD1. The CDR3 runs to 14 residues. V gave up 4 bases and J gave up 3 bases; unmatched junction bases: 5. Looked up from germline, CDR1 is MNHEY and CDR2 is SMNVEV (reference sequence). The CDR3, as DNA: TGTGCCAGCAGTTCCAGGGGGCGCATCTACGAGCAGTACTTC. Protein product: CASSSRGRIYEQYF.

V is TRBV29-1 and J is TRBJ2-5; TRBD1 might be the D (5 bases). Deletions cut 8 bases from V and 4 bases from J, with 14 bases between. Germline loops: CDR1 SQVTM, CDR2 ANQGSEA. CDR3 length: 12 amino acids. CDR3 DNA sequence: TGCAGCTACCCCAGGGCCGGAGAGACCCAGTACTTC. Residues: CSYPRAGETQYF.

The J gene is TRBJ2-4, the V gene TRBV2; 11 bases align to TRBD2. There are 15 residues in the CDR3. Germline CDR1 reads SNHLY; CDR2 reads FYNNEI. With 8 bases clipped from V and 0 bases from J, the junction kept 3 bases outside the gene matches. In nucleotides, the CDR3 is TGTGCCAGCCTTAGCGGGAGGGGAGCCAAAAACATTCAGTACTTC. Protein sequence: CASLSGRGAKNIQYF.

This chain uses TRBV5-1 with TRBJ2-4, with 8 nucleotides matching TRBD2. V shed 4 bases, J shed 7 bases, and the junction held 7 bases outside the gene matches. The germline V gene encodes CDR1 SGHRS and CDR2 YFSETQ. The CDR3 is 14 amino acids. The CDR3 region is CASSRPGTSNIQYF. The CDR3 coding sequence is TGCGCCAGCAGCCGTCCCGGGACTAGTAACATTCAGTACTTC.

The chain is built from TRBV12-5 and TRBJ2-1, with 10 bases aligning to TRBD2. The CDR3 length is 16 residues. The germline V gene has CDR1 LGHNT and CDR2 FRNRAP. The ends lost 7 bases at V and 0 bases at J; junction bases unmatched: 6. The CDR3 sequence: CASALLAGSSYNEQFF. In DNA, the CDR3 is TGTGCTAGTGCCCTACTAGCGGGAAGCTCCTACAATGAGCAGTTCTTC.